This entry lists 18 T cell receptor beta chains sequenced from one sample in a study of shared clonotypes between healthy human individuals. The method was immunoSEQ multiplex PCR; TCRdb's version includes in-frame clones alone and lacks a portion of them. Here the sample spans some 2,000,000 clones, approximately 94% being singletons. CD45RO-negative, CCR7-selected cells formed the naive CD8 fraction, which excluded terminally differentiated effector memory CD45RA+ cells. The sample taken for sequencing was naive CD8+ T cells sorted from blood. These receptors came from a man in his late teens or twenties in good health.

J is TRBJ1-4 and V is TRBV5-6; D uncertain. V lost 2 bases and J lost 0, with 8 bases in between. Germline CDR1 and CDR2: SGHDT and YYEEEE. The CDR3 contains 15 residues. For the CDR3, the DNA is TGTGCCAGCAGCTTAGGTCATTCAACTAATGAAAAACTGTTTTTT. It specifies CASSLGHSTNEKLFF.

V usage is TRBV7-9 and J usage is TRBJ1-2; the D is unclear. The CDR3 is made up of 16 amino acids. V was pared by 3 bases and J by 4 bases, with 18 bases between. Germline CDR1 reads SEHNR; CDR2 reads FQNEAQ (reference sequence). The DNA of the CDR3 is TGTGCCAGCAGCTTGGAGTCGGCCGGGCCCACCTATGGCTACACCTTC. Amino acid sequence: CASSLESAGPTYGYTF. Together with reference TRBV7-9 and TRBJ1-2, the CDR3 gives the full variable domain: DTGVSQNPRHKITKRGQNVTFRCDPISEHNRLYWYRQTLGQGPEFLTYFQNEAQLEKSRLLSDRFSAERPKGSFSTLEIQRTEQGDSAMYLCASSLESAGPTYGYTFGSGTRLTVV.

The chain couples TRBV5-1 to TRBJ1-4, with 9 bases matching TRBD1. Looked up from germline, CDR1 is SGHRS and CDR2 is YFSETQ. The V and J ends lost 6 bases and 7 bases, in that order; junction bases with no gene match: 7. The CDR3 loop spans 14 amino acids. CDR3 sequence reads: CASTKDRGGEKLFF. DNA of the CDR3: TGCGCCAGCACCAAGGACAGGGGTGGTGAAAAACTGTTTTTT.

The V and J genes are TRBV9 and TRBJ2-3, with TRBD2 matching 16 bases. The ends lost 5 bases at V and 4 bases at J; junction bases unmatched: 13. The CDR3 sequence is 19 residues long. Germline CDR1 is SGDLS and CDR2 is YYNGEE. The DNA for the CDR3 is TGTGCCAGCAGTCCCGAGGGGACTAGCGGGGGGGCCGGGGCAGATACGCAGTATTTT. Translated, it gives CASSPEGTSGGAGADTQYF.

This chain connects TRBV6-5 to TRBJ2-7, with 7 nucleotides matching TRBD1. Germline V gene sequence: CDR1 MNHEY, CDR2 SVGAGI. The CDR3 is 14 residues long. V shed 6 bases, J shed 4 bases, and the junction held 9 bases outside the gene matches. CDR3 sequence: CASSRGGLPYEQYF. Written as DNA, the CDR3 is TGTGCCAGCAGCCGAGGGGGCCTTCCGTACGAGCAGTACTTC.

The V gene is TRBV20-1, the J gene TRBJ2-3; D tentatively reads TRBD1 or TRBD2 (5 bases each). CDR1 DFQATT and CDR2 SNEGSKA come from the germline V gene (reference sequence). This CDR3 is 11 amino acids long. The V and J ends lost 5 bases and 11 bases respectively, with 14 bases between them. CDR3 in amino acids: CSAPAGSEQYF. The CDR3 DNA sequence: TGCAGTGCTCCCGCAGGGAGTGAGCAGTATTTT.

This clone has a single count. The chain has TRBV2 and TRBJ2-7, with D tentatively TRBD1 (5 bases). Trimming stripped 4 bases from V and 2 bases from J, with 12 bases between. Germline CDR1 and CDR2: SNHLY and FYNNEI. The CDR3 spans 14 residues. CDR3 region: CASSAGSETYEQYF. CDR3 DNA sequence: TGTGCCAGCAGTGCAGGGTCCGAAACCTACGAGCAGTACTTC. The full variable domain, completed using reference TRBV2 and TRBJ2-7, is EPEVTQTPSHQVTQMGQEVILRCVPISNHLYFYWYRQILGQKVEFLVSFYNNEISEKSEIFDDQFSVERPDGSNFTLKIRSTKLEDSAMYFCASSAGSETYEQYFGPGTRLTVT.

This rearrangement joins TRBV9 to TRBJ2-7; 7 positions match TRBD2. CDR1 SGDLS and CDR2 YYNGEE come from the germline V gene. The CDR3 consists of 16 residues. With 0 bases clipped from V and 7 bases from J, the junction kept 13 bases outside the gene matches. CDR3 loop: CASSVAGGGELWEQYF. The CDR3 nucleotides are TGTGCCAGCAGCGTAGCCGGGGGAGGGGAGTTGTGGGAGCAGTACTTC.

This clone was observed once. The V gene is TRBV29-1, the J gene TRBJ2-7; 7 bases match TRBD2. Germline V gene lookup returns CDR1 SQVTM and CDR2 ANQGSEA. This CDR3 comprises 13 residues. The V segment lost 4 bases and the J segment 2 bases; nucleotides outside the gene matches: 5. CDR3 sequence (DNA): TGCAGCGTTGGCGGGAGTAACCCCTACGAGCAGTACTTC. Its protein product is CSVGGSNPYEQYF.

J is TRBJ2-7 and V is TRBV7-6, with no clear D. The ends were cut back, 2 bases at V and 1 base at J, with 9 bases in the middle. Germline values: CDR1 SGHVS, CDR2 FNYEAQ. The CDR3 runs 14 residues. This chain's CDR3 is CASSLQLESYEQYF. The CDR3, as DNA: TGTGCCAGCAGCTTACAGTTGGAATCCTACGAGCAGTACTTC.

This clone came up once. The V gene is TRBV5-1, the J gene TRBJ1-1; 9 bases are a match to TRBD1. V was clipped by 2 bases and J by 3 bases; unmatched bases: 2. Germline CDR1 SGHRS, CDR2 YFSETQ. The CDR3 extends over 14 amino acids. The CDR3 nucleotides read TGCGCCAGCAGCTTCCGGACAGGGGACACTGAAGCTTTCTTT. This sequence encodes CASSFRTGDTEAFF.

The rearrangement joins TRBV4-3 to TRBJ2-1; 9 bases are a match to TRBD2. The germline CDR1 and CDR2 sequences are LGHNA and YSLEER. The J segment lost 7 bases and the V segment lost 0 bases, leaving 7 bases of the junction unmatched. CDR3 length equals 16 residues. CDR3 residues: CASSQDVSGRINEQFF. CDR3 bases: TGCGCCAGCAGCCAAGACGTGAGCGGGAGGATTAATGAGCAGTTCTTC.

This CDR3 is CASSLQEPDTGELFF. CDR3 coding DNA: TGTGCCAGCAGCTTACAGGAGCCGGACACCGGGGAGCTGTTTTTT. The chain uses TRBV7-9 and TRBJ2-2; D gene ambiguous. Germline CDR1 reads SEHNR; CDR2 reads FQNEAQ (reference sequence). The CDR3 loop spans 15 amino acids. Trimming stripped 2 bases from V and 3 bases from J, with 10 bases between.

The rearrangement links TRBV4-3 to TRBJ2-2; 8 bases match TRBD2. The CDR3 is 15 amino acids. Germline CDR1 and CDR2: LGHNA and YSLEER. J gave up 3 bases and V 3 bases, and 3 bases lay outside the gene matches. The DNA for the CDR3 is TGCGCCAGCAGCCATCTACTAGCGGACACCGGGGAGCTGTTTTTT. It encodes CASSHLLADTGELFF.

Notes on this clone: Additional DNA sequences in this sample encode the identical CDR3. The chain carries TRBV27 and TRBJ2-7, with D uncertain. The CDR3 is made up of 16 amino acids. Trimming took 5 bases from V and 0 from J, leaving 17 bases between them. In germline, CDR1 is MNHEY, CDR2 SMNVEV (reference sequence). This CDR3 is CASSPSAGQSSYEQYF. The DNA of the CDR3 is TGTGCCAGCAGTCCTTCAGCTGGTCAAAGCTCCTACGAGCAGTACTTC.

The V gene is TRBV6-1, the J gene TRBJ2-3; 9 positions match TRBD2. V gave up 3 bases and J gave up 8 bases; unmatched junction bases: 6. Germline-derived CDR1 and CDR2 are MNHNS and SASEGT. The CDR3 length is 14 residues. The CDR3 sequence: CASSDPAGGTTQYF. As DNA, the CDR3 is TGTGCCAGCAGTGACCCAGCGGGAGGAACTACGCAGTATTTT.

V and J are TRBV5-8 and TRBJ2-1, with 7 bases fitting TRBD2. Germline trimming cut 2 bases from V and 5 bases from J; bases unmatched to any gene: 7. Germline V lookup: CDR1 SGHTS, CDR2 YDEGEE. The CDR3 is 15 amino acids. The CDR3 bases are TGTGCCAGCAGCTTTGGCCTAGCGGAAAACAATGAGCAGTTCTTC. As protein: CASSFGLAENNEQFF.

The chain employs TRBV13 and TRBJ2-7; TRBD1 or TRBD2 may be the D gene (5 bases each). From germline, CDR1 is PRHDT and CDR2 FYEKMQ (reference sequence). V dropped 5 bases and J dropped 3 bases, with 14 bases sitting between them. There are 14 residues in the CDR3. This CDR3 is CASSQGRGFYEQYF. The DNA for the CDR3 is TGTGCCAGCAGCCAGGGACGTGGATTCTACGAGCAGTACTTC.